This entry lists 4 T cell receptor beta chains sequenced from one sample in a study of CD8 T cells in ankylosing spondylitis. Whole-study results and caveats: A motif in TCR beta, a set of about 8 highly homologous variants, appeared characteristic of ankylosing spondylitis blood.

TCRdb ran MiXCR on the 5' RACE reads and lists one entry per CDR3 protein. The table has fewer than 500,000 distinct CDR3 sequences, 25% to 30% seen once; the top ten hold about 0.9%. These receptors have no known antigen. The sample consisted of blood, either unsorted or a sorted T cell fraction (not recorded which). These receptors were collected from a male donor with ankylosing spondylitis.

In its sample, this clonotype was seen a few times. The chain uses TRBV12-3 or TRBV12-4 and TRBJ2-3, with D unresolved. The CDR3 is made up of 14 amino acids. Trimming cost V 0 bases and J 5 bases, with 9 bases left between them. The CDR3 spells CASSLAVGGDTQYF. The CDR3 coding sequence is TGTGCCAGCAGTTTAGCTGTCGGCGGAGATACGCAGTATTTT.

The genes are TRBV6-1 and TRBJ1-2; possibly TRBD1 for D (5 bases). Trimming took off 6 bases at V and 8 bases at J, with 13 bases between the two ends. Germline V gene sequence: CDR1 MNHNS, CDR2 SASEGT. The CDR3 totals 12 residues. CDR3 nucleotides: TGTGCCAGCAGCGCCTCAAAGGGGGGCTACACCTTC. Its translation is CASSASKGGYTF.

The chain couples TRBV20-1 to TRBJ2-5, with D maybe TRBD2 (5 bases). The germline V and J ends were trimmed by 6 bases and 2 bases, with 13 bases remaining between them. Germline values: CDR1 DFQATT, CDR2 SNEGSKA (reference sequence). The CDR3 spans 13 residues. CDR3 in DNA: TGCAGTGCCGATTCCACTAGACAAGAGACCCAGTACTTC. Translated: CSADSTRQETQYF.

Only a few counts were recorded for this clonotype. The chain joins TRBV20-1 to TRBJ2-1; D unresolved. The CDR3 is 13 residues long. Germline V CDR1 and CDR2: DFQATT, SNEGSKA (reference sequence). The CDR3 bases are TGCAGCGTTGTCCCTACCTCCTACAATGAGCAGTTCTTC. It specifies CSVVPTSYNEQFF.